The 32 T cell receptor beta chains reported below all come from one sample, sequenced in a study of CD8 T cells in ankylosing spondylitis. General study points: Several highly homologous variants made up a TCR beta motif, and this motif appeared characteristic of ankylosing spondylitis blood.

MiXCR, run by TCRdb on the 5' RACE reads, gives a single entry per CDR3 protein. This sample yields 670,000 or so distinct CDR3 sequences, of which 15% to 20% are seen a single time; under 20% belongs to the top ten. What these receptors recognize is not known. The specimen was blood, either unsorted or a sorted T cell fraction (not recorded which). The receptors originated from a male donor with ankylosing spondylitis.

This clonotype was recorded many times. The chain recombines TRBV7-3 with TRBJ2-1; 12 nucleotides match TRBD2. The germline gives CDR1 SGHTA, CDR2 FQGTGA. J was trimmed by 7 bases and V by 5 bases; bases with no gene match: 3. The CDR3 loop spans 14 amino acids. This CDR3 reads CASSTGLAGNEQFF. Written as DNA, the CDR3 is TGTGCCAGCAGCACCGGACTAGCGGGGAATGAGCAGTTCTTC. Full variable domain (remainder filled in from reference TRBV7-3 and TRBJ2-1): GAGVSQTPSNKVTEKGKYVELRCDPISGHTALYWYRQSLGQGPEFLIYFQGTGAADDSGLPNDRFFAVRPEGSVSTLKIQRTERGDSAVYLCASSTGLAGNEQFFGPGTRLTVL.

The rearrangement joins TRBV6-4 to TRBJ2-7, with D hard to call. The CDR3 is 14 residues long. In germline, CDR1 is MRHNA, CDR2 SNTAGT. Trimming removed 7 bases at V and 0 bases at J, with 13 bases between. The CDR3 DNA reads TGTGCCAGCACGGAGCGTTTGAGCTCCTACGAGCAGTACTTC. Encoded protein: CASTERLSSYEQYF.

In its sample, this clonotype was seen a few times. The V gene is TRBV4-2, the J gene TRBJ2-4, with D hard to call. This CDR3 is built from 11 residues. Germline V gives CDR1 LGHNA, CDR2 YNFKEQ. V was shortened by 4 bases and J by 9 bases, with 7 bases between the two germline ends. In nucleotides, the CDR3 is TGTGCCAGCAGCCCTGGTATCATTCAGTACTTC. Amino acid sequence: CASSPGIIQYF.

This clonotype was observed a few times. The chain employs TRBV15 and TRBJ1-5; 7 positions agree with TRBD1. The CDR3 consists of 16 residues. CDR1 is LNHNV, CDR2 YYDKDF, per germline (reference sequence). Trimming at V came to 5 bases and at J to 0 bases, leaving 7 bases not matched to a gene. The CDR3 spells CATSGGGTASNQPQHF. The CDR3 DNA reads TGTGCCACCAGCGGTGGCGGGACAGCTAGCAATCAGCCCCAGCATTTT.

The J gene is TRBJ2-1, the V gene TRBV7-3; tentative D call: TRBD2 (6 bases). With 5 bases removed from V and 12 bases from J, the gap between germline ends came to 17 bases. Germline V gene lookup returns CDR1 SGHTA and CDR2 FQGTGA. The CDR3 covers 13 residues. CDR3 in DNA: TGTGCCAGCAGCGCCGCGGAGGGATGGGGGCAGTTCTTC. Its protein is CASSAAEGWGQFF.

In its sample, this clonotype was seen a few times. The chain is built from TRBV11-2 and TRBJ1-1; D call uncertain. This CDR3 has 15 amino acids. Between the trimmed V and J ends, which lost 1 base and 4 bases, there was a span of 13 bases. The germline CDR1 and CDR2 sequences are SGHAT and FQNNGV. The CDR3 region is CASSLGIRVFTEAFF. The CDR3 region has the DNA TGTGCCAGCAGCTTAGGAATCCGGGTATTCACTGAAGCTTTCTTT.

This clonotype was picked up many times. The rearrangement uses TRBV12-3 or TRBV12-4 and TRBJ2-1, with D perhaps given as TRBD1 or TRBD2 (5 bases each). The CDR3 contains 15 residues. Trimming took 5 bases from V and 5 from J, leaving 16 bases between them. The CDR3 bases are TGTGCCAGCAGTCCCCGGGACCGCCCGGACAATGAGCAGTTCTTC. Encoded protein: CASSPRDRPDNEQFF.

The V and J genes are TRBV7-8 and TRBJ2-7; TRBD2 might be the D (6 bases). Trimming shortened V by 5 bases and J by 2 bases, and 16 bases separated the two germline ends. CDR1 and CDR2 (germline): SGHVS, FQNEAQ. The CDR3 is 15 residues long. For the CDR3, the DNA is TGTGCCAGCAGCCGGGCCCCGGGGGTACCCTACGAGCAGTACTTC. It specifies CASSRAPGVPYEQYF.

This clonotype came up many times. This chain joins TRBV4-1 and TRBJ2-5, with TRBD2 identical over 9 bases. The length of the CDR3 is 18 residues. Germline-derived CDR1 and CDR2 are MGHRA and YSYEKL. Unmatched junction bases numbered 11, after V lost 1 base and J lost 2 bases. The CDR3 DNA sequence: TGCGCCAGCAGCCAAGGGGGAATGGCTAGCGGGGTTCAAGAGACCCAGTACTTC. It specifies CASSQGGMASGVQETQYF.

This clonotype was recorded a few times. The J gene is TRBJ2-5, the V gene TRBV5-6; 8 bases match TRBD1. After removal of 4 bases from V and 3 bases from J, the junction contained 5 bases not matched to a gene. Germline V lookup: CDR1 SGHDT, CDR2 YYEEEE. The CDR3 consists of 14 residues. CDR3 sequence reads: CASSLDREEETQYF. DNA for the CDR3: TGTGCCAGCAGCCTGGACAGGGAAGAAGAGACCCAGTACTTC.

In its sample, this clonotype was seen a few times. The CDR3 loop is CASSEGLAGAREQFF. As DNA, the CDR3 is TGTGCCAGCAGTGAAGGACTAGCGGGAGCTCGGGAGCAGTTCTTC. The chain joins TRBV2 to TRBJ2-1; TRBD2 aligns across 12 bases. There are 15 residues in the CDR3. From germline, CDR1 is SNHLY and CDR2 FYNNEI. V was pared by 1 base and J by 10 bases, with 5 bases of the junction left unmatched.

The genes are TRBV4-1 and TRBJ2-5, with D perhaps assigned TRBD1 or TRBD2 (5 bases each). From germline, CDR1 is MGHRA and CDR2 YSYEKL. V was pared by 4 bases and J by 2 bases, with 11 bases between. This CDR3 spans 14 amino acids. CDR3 sequence reads: CASSRPGRQETQYF. For the CDR3, the DNA is TGCGCCAGCAGCCGCCCGGGACGACAAGAGACCCAGTACTTC.

The CDR3 spells CSAIEGLAGPGLRGTDTQYF. The CDR3 bases are TGCAGTGCTATCGAGGGACTAGCGGGCCCCGGGTTGAGGGGCACAGATACGCAGTATTTT. The genes are TRBV20-1 and TRBJ2-3, with 12 bases aligning to TRBD2. The ends lost 4 bases at V and 1 base at J; junction bases unmatched: 18. Germline values: CDR1 DFQATT, CDR2 SNEGSKA (reference sequence). This CDR3 contains 20 residues.

The chain recombines TRBV5-1 with TRBJ2-2, with TRBD1 matching over 10 bases. The CDR3 runs 16 residues. In germline, CDR1 is SGHRS, CDR2 YFSETQ. The V and J ends lost 1 base and 7 bases, in that order; junction bases with no gene match: 7. The CDR3 sequence: CASSLTGTGAVGELFF. The CDR3 DNA sequence: TGCGCCAGCAGCTTGACTGGGACAGGGGCTGTCGGGGAGCTGTTTTTT.

The chain combines TRBV7-9 with TRBJ1-1, with TRBD1 matching over 9 bases. The V gene's germline CDR1 is SEHNR and CDR2 FQNEAQ (reference sequence). This CDR3 is 16 amino acids long. V shed 4 bases, J shed 1 base, and the junction held 7 bases outside the gene matches. DNA for the CDR3: TGTGCCAGCAGCTGTCTGACAGGGGGGACGAACACTGAAGCTTTCTTT. It translates to CASSCLTGGTNTEAFF.

This chain links TRBV5-1 with TRBJ2-7; 7 bases line up with TRBD1. The CDR3 runs to 15 residues. The trim removed 0 bases at V and 3 bases at J, leaving 6 bases unmatched. CDR1 and CDR2 (germline): SGHRS, YFSETQ. CDR3 amino acids: CASSLDWDRDYEQYF. DNA for the CDR3: TGCGCCAGCAGCTTGGACTGGGACAGAGACTACGAGCAGTACTTC.

This chain uses TRBV7-9 with TRBJ2-7, with 9 bases matching TRBD1. Germline loops: CDR1 SEHNR, CDR2 FQNEAQ (reference sequence). V shed 5 bases, J shed 4 bases, and the junction held 6 bases outside the gene matches. This CDR3 contains 14 residues. This CDR3 is CASSHRDREYEQYF. The CDR3 DNA reads TGTGCCAGCAGCCACCGGGACAGGGAGTACGAGCAGTACTTC. Full variable domain (remainder filled in from reference TRBV7-9 and TRBJ2-7): DTGVSQNPRHKITKRGQNVTFRCDPISEHNRLYWYRQTLGQGPEFLTYFQNEAQLEKSRLLSDRFSAERPKGSFSTLEIQRTEQGDSAMYLCASSHRDREYEQYFGPGTRLTVT.

The chain recombines TRBV20-1 with TRBJ2-5; TRBD1 matches at 9 bases. Per the germline V gene, CDR1 is DFQATT and CDR2 is SNEGSKA (reference sequence). The CDR3 loop spans 15 amino acids. After removal of 1 base from V and 5 bases from J, the junction contained 8 bases not matched to a gene. The CDR3 nucleotides read TGCAGTGCTAGAGCTATCACAGGGGGCGAGGAGACCCAGTACTTC. Residues: CSARAITGGEETQYF.

The chain is built from TRBV6-5 and TRBJ2-3; D uncertain. CDR3 length: 17 amino acids. V dropped 2 bases and J dropped 0 bases, with 15 bases sitting between them. Germline CDR1 MNHEY, CDR2 SVGAGI. CDR3 in DNA: TGTGCCAGCAGTTACGGTGGTCTTCTATGTAGCACAGATACGCAGTATTTT. It codes for CASSYGGLLCSTDTQYF.

This clonotype has only a few counts. The gene calls are TRBV4-3 and TRBJ2-7, with 9 bases aligning to TRBD1. This CDR3 comprises 16 residues. The germline gives CDR1 LGHNA, CDR2 YSLEER. V shed 3 bases and J 0 bases; nucleotides not matched to a gene: 6. The CDR3 loop reads CASSQDRGGGSYEQYF. The CDR3 DNA reads TGCGCCAGCAGCCAGGACAGGGGAGGAGGCTCCTACGAGCAGTACTTC.

The CDR3 region has the DNA TGTGCCAGCACGGGACTAGCGGGAGGGCCGATGGATACGCAGTATTTT. Its protein is CASTGLAGGPMDTQYF. The chain uses TRBV3-1 and TRBJ2-3; 16 bases agree with TRBD2. This CDR3 has 16 residues. V shed 7 bases and J 6 bases; nucleotides not matched to a gene: 7. CDR1 is LGHDT and CDR2 is YNNKEL in the germline V gene (reference sequence).

This clonotype was seen more than once but under ten times. The chain combines TRBV20-1 with TRBJ2-5; no definite D call. With 6 bases removed from V and 0 bases from J, the gap between germline ends came to 11 bases. Germline V gene sequence: CDR1 DFQATT, CDR2 SNEGSKA (reference sequence). The CDR3 runs to 13 residues. The CDR3 spells CSAYYTYQETQYF. The CDR3 DNA reads as TGCAGTGCCTACTATACGTACCAAGAGACCCAGTACTTC.

This chain connects TRBV7-3 to TRBJ2-3; 7 bases are shared with TRBD2. V shed 1 base and J 4 bases; nucleotides not matched to a gene: 5. This CDR3 contains 15 residues. Germline V CDR1 and CDR2: SGHTA, FQGTGA. CDR3 in amino acids: CASSLMASGADTQYF. The CDR3 DNA is TGTGCCAGCAGCTTAATGGCTAGCGGAGCAGATACGCAGTATTTT.

The chain has TRBV5-1 and TRBJ1-1; a possible D gene is TRBD1 (5 bases). This CDR3 is built from 16 residues. Germline values: CDR1 SGHRS, CDR2 YFSETQ. V lost 0 bases, J lost 0 bases, and 12 bases lay in between. The CDR3 loop is CASSLGQGSLNTEAFF. The CDR3 coding sequence is TGCGCCAGCAGCTTGGGGCAGGGATCTCTGAACACTGAAGCTTTCTTT.

This CDR3 is CASRQQGSGTEAFF. The CDR3 nucleotides are TGTGCCAGCAGACAACAGGGGAGCGGGACTGAAGCTTTCTTT. The chain is built from TRBV12-3 or TRBV12-4 and TRBJ1-1, with 7 bases matching TRBD1. Unmatched junction bases numbered 9, after V lost 6 bases and J lost 5 bases. The CDR3 sequence is 14 residues long.

This clonotype has just a few counts. V and J are TRBV9 and TRBJ1-6; 12 nucleotides line up with TRBD1. The trim removed 5 bases at V and 5 bases at J, leaving 11 bases unmatched. The CDR3 contains 18 residues. Per the germline V gene, CDR1 is SGDLS and CDR2 is YYNGEE. CDR3 loop: CASRSGTGGGGNNSPLHF. The CDR3 DNA reads TGTGCCAGCAGATCCGGGACAGGGGGCGGCGGGAATAATTCACCCCTCCACTTT.

The gene calls are TRBV12-3 or TRBV12-4 and TRBJ2-7, with TRBD2 as a possible D gene (6 bases). V shed 6 bases and J shed 7 bases, with 19 bases lying between them. The CDR3 consists of 14 residues. CDR3 bases: TGTGCCAGCAGACGTTCCGTAGGGGCGGGAGAGCAGTACTTC. The encoded protein is CASRRSVGAGEQYF.

This clonotype was seen a few times. The chain recombines TRBV5-1 with TRBJ2-2; D gene uncertain. V shed 7 bases and J shed 3 bases, with 7 bases lying between them. This CDR3 spans 12 amino acids. The V gene's germline CDR1 is SGHRS and CDR2 YFSETQ. The CDR3 coding sequence is TGCGCCAGCGGATTGGACACCGGGGAGCTGTTTTTT. Translation gives CASGLDTGELFF.

The J gene is TRBJ2-3, the V gene TRBV7-3; 12 nucleotides agree with TRBD2. Germline-derived CDR1 and CDR2 are SGHTA and FQGTGA. This CDR3 has 18 residues. The trim removed 5 bases at V and 1 base at J, leaving 10 bases unmatched. The CDR3: CASSLTSGGLLGTDTQYF. DNA of the CDR3: TGTGCCAGCAGCCTGACTAGCGGGGGTCTCTTGGGCACAGATACGCAGTATTTT.

In this sample, this clonotype turned up a few times. V gene TRBV18 combines with J gene TRBJ2-1; weak D call: TRBD2 (5 bases). This CDR3 region has 12 residues. The V gene lost 1 base and the J gene lost 14 bases, with 12 bases spanning the gap. CDR1 and CDR2 (germline): KGHSH, LQKENI. This chain's CDR3 is CASSPQMGVEFF. The DNA for the CDR3 is TGTGCCAGCTCACCACAAATGGGAGTGGAGTTCTTC.

The V call is TRBV4-1, the J call TRBJ1-3; maybe TRBD1 (5 bases). Trimming left V 4 bases short and J 0 bases short, with 13 bases between. This CDR3 has 16 amino acids. Germline CDR1 and CDR2: MGHRA and YSYEKL. The CDR3 region has the DNA TGCGCCAGCAGCCCGACAGAGACTAGCTCTGGAAACACCATATATTTT. This codes for CASSPTETSSGNTIYF.

The chain employs TRBV20-1 and TRBJ2-1; 9 bases fit TRBD1. Germline V gene sequence: CDR1 DFQATT, CDR2 SNEGSKA (reference sequence). The CDR3 spans 15 residues. Germline trimming cut 3 bases from V and 5 bases from J; bases unmatched to any gene: 8. The CDR3: CSASPLTGGDNEQFF. In DNA, the CDR3 is TGCAGTGCTAGTCCTCTGACAGGGGGGGACAATGAGCAGTTCTTC.